Listed below are T cell receptor beta chains from one sample, sequenced in a study of shared clonotypes between healthy human individuals. Measured with immunoSEQ multiplex PCR; TCRdb has only the in-frame clones, and not every one. The sample carries roughly 600,000 clones, 95% to 98% recorded once. Sequenced material: naive CD8+ T cells sorted from blood. These receptors were taken from a young man in good health. CDR3s include the opening cysteine and the closing phenylalanine or tryptophan. The D gene is left open where the match is weak. Clone size is not always given. Where it is, it says once, few, many or a class for expanded clones.

CDR3nt | CDR3aa | j_gene | v_gene | abundance | d_gene
TGTGCCTGGACGAGGGGGGGCTCCTACGAGCAGTACTTC | CAWTRGGSYEQYF | TRBJ2-7 | TRBV30 | NA | NA
TGTGCCAGCAGCCACGGGAGGACCACAGATACGCAGTATTTT | CASSHGRTTDTQYF | TRBJ2-3 | TRBV7-9 | once | TRBD2
TGTGCCAGCAGCGGAGGTCGGACTAGTTGGCACACAGATACGCAGTATTTT | CASSGGRTSWHTDTQYF | TRBJ2-3 | TRBV9 | NA | TRBD2
TGTGCCAGCAGCTTCGACCGAGCGGGAGGGCCGGGGGATACGCAGTATTTT | CASSFDRAGGPGDTQYF | TRBJ2-3 | TRBV5-4 | NA | TRBD2
TGCGCCAGCAGCTACGAGGGGCTCGACGAGCAGTACTTC | CASSYEGLDEQYF | TRBJ2-7 | TRBV5-1 | NA | NA
TGTGCCAGCAGTGACAGGGTAGGAGGCTACACCTTC | CASSDRVGGYTF | TRBJ1-2 | TRBV9 | NA | TRBD1
TGCGCCAGCAGCCAGCGGACTGGACATACTCGGGAGCAGTACTTC | CASSQRTGHTREQYF | TRBJ2-7 | TRBV4-1 | NA | NA
TGTGCCAGCAGCTCCCGGCCGCTCAATGAGCAGTTCTTC | CASSSRPLNEQFF | TRBJ2-1 | TRBV7-8 | NA | NA
TGTGCCAGCAGGGGACTAGCGGAGTACACCGGGGAGCTGTTTTTT | CASRGLAEYTGELFF | TRBJ2-2 | TRBV6-5 | NA | TRBD2
TGTGCCAGCAGCCCGGGGGTCAATGAGCAGTTCTTC | CASSPGVNEQFF | TRBJ2-1 | TRBV28 | NA | NA
TGCAGCGTTATTTCCTCTGGCGGGGGGAACACCGGGGAGCTGTTTTTT | CSVISSGGGNTGELFF | TRBJ2-2 | TRBV29-1 | NA | TRBD2
TGTGCCAGTAGTACAGGACTAGGCACCGGGGAGCTGTTTTTT | CASSTGLGTGELFF | TRBJ2-2 | TRBV19 | NA | TRBD2
TGTGCCAGCAGCCGACGGGAGGGCCAAGGAATTGATACGCAGTATTTT | CASSRREGQGIDTQYF | TRBJ2-3 | TRBV7-9 | NA | TRBD2
TGTGCCAGCAGCTCCCCGCTAGGGGGCGGCTCCTACGAGCAGTACTTC | CASSSPLGGGSYEQYF | TRBJ2-7 | TRBV5-6 | NA | TRBD1
TGCGCCAGCAGCCCGAGAGGGGTCTACGAGCAGTACTTC | CASSPRGVYEQYF | TRBJ2-7 | TRBV4-1 | NA | NA
TGTGCCAGCAGTTTATTCAACACCGGGGAGCTGTTTTTT | CASSLFNTGELFF | TRBJ2-2 | TRBV27 | NA | NA
TGTGCCAGCAGCTTAGTGGCGAGCAATGAGCAGTTCTTC | CASSLVASNEQFF | TRBJ2-1 | TRBV7-2 | NA | NA
TGTGCCACCAGTTTCGGGGAGACCCAGTACTTC | CATSFGETQYF | TRBJ2-5 | TRBV27 | NA | NA
TGCGCCAGCAGTGCAGGGTTGGACTACGAGCAGTACTTC | CASSAGLDYEQYF | TRBJ2-7 | TRBV10-2 | NA | NA
TGTGCCAGCAGTCCCCTGGGATCTGGAAACACCATATATTTT | CASSPLGSGNTIYF | TRBJ1-3 | TRBV27 | NA | NA
TGTGCCAGCAGCTATTCCGGGGAGAGGAGCACTGAAGCTTTCTTT | CASSYSGERSTEAFF | TRBJ1-1 | TRBV5-4 | NA | NA
TGCGCCAGCAGCCGATCTGGGACAGGGACAGATACGCAGTATTTT | CASSRSGTGTDTQYF | TRBJ2-3 | TRBV4-1 | NA | TRBD1
TGTGCCAGCAGTGTTCTCGGGACTAGCGGACCCTACGAGCAGTACTTC | CASSVLGTSGPYEQYF | TRBJ2-7 | TRBV27 | NA | TRBD2
TGTGCCAGCAGCTTGATTGGACTAGCGGGACCACGCCAAGAGACCCAGTACTTC | CASSLIGLAGPRQETQYF | TRBJ2-5 | TRBV5-6 | NA | TRBD2